The clone carrying this T cell receptor beta chain was seen repeatedly, ten times or more. No antigen is known for it. V was cut by 3 bases and J by 8 bases, with 11 bases left in between. The CDR3 totals 14 residues. CDR1 SEHNR and CDR2 FQNEAQ come from the germline V gene (reference sequence). As for the cDNA, it was generated by 5'RACE with 10-nucleotide random UMIs. From 15-18 subjects, every sequencing run obtained over 180 million TCR-beta sequences. TCRdb processed the 5' RACE reads anew with MiXCR; each CDR3 protein has one entry. The table has fewer than 90,000 distinct CDR3 sequences, roughly a tenth seen once; the top ten hold around a tenth. Noted time point: longitudinal time-point 1 (baseline). The study used blood bank volunteers in Maryland, USA, as healthy controls. The source of the sample is a study of neurological immune-mediated disorders. Study results and caveats: In HTLV-1-associated myelopathy, TCR clonal expansion was greatest, and in multiple sclerosis it was least, below healthy controls.

The chain joins TRBV7-9 to TRBJ1-6, with D possibly matching TRBD1 (6 bases). The clonotype was recovered from a young man in good health. The sequenced sample was PBMCs. In DNA form, the CDR3 reads TGTGCCAGCAGCTTTCGAGGGGGGGATTCACCCCTCCACTTT. This encodes CASSFRGGDSPLHF. Full variable domain (outside the CDR3, taken from reference TRBV7-9 and TRBJ1-6): DTGVSQNPRHKITKRGQNVTFRCDPISEHNRLYWYRQTLGQGPEFLTYFQNEAQLEKSRLLSDRFSAERPKGSFSTLEIQRTEQGDSAMYLCASSFRGGDSPLHFGNGTRLTVT.